This entry features one T cell receptor (beta chain) sequence. The source of the sample is a study of blood T cell repertoires in COVID-19. Across the whole study: Sites across the United States, Italy and Spain contributed samples from acute and convalescent COVID-19. Sample material is recorded as cDNA or gDNA derived from T cells, B-cell-depleted T cells, or PBMCs.

Authors' data handling: Reference gene primer amplification gave nucleated cell count estimates. Using immunoSEQ multiplex PCR, the repertoire was profiled, and TCRdb retains in-frame clones only, with some absent. V and J calls and clone size are copied from that table; D and trimming were computed from the DNA. The repertoire holds some 53,000 clones, with roughly 90% as singletons. With 4 bases removed from V and 0 bases from J, the gap between germline ends came to 3 bases. The germline gives CDR1 LNHDA, CDR2 SQIVND (reference sequence). This CDR3 contains 12 residues. The gene calls are TRBV19 and TRBJ2-5; the D is unclear. This receptor was taken from a human donor with active COVID-19. The donor label of this sample is uncertain. Sequenced: peripheral blood. CDR3 region: CASSRDQETQYF. DNA for the CDR3: TGTGCCAGTAGTAGAGACCAAGAGACCCAGTACTTC.